Listed here are 21 T cell receptor beta chains from one sample, sequenced in a study of T cell repertoires in cytomegalovirus infection. TCRdb recomputed calls from the reads with MiXCR, one row per CDR3 protein. In the table there are about 180,000 distinct CDR3 sequences, about 17% of which are singletons. The sample was CD8+ T cells from PBMCs. All receptors come from a human donor in good health (CMV status not recorded). Some clones in this sample may be carry-over from other donors' samples.

This clonotype was found a few times. The V and J genes are TRBV4-1 and TRBJ2-1; no firm D call. Looked up from germline, CDR1 is MGHRA and CDR2 is YSYEKL. This CDR3 comprises 12 residues. The ends were cut back, 3 bases at V and 3 bases at J, with 3 bases in the middle. DNA of the CDR3: TGCGCCAGCAGCCAGAACTACAATGAGCAGTTCTTC. Translating gives CASSQNYNEQFF.

The CDR3 spells CASIVTGTGGNYGYTF. Written as DNA, the CDR3 is TGTGCCAGCATCGTAACCGGGACAGGGGGCAATTATGGCTACACCTTC. The chain combines TRBV6-5 with TRBJ1-2; TRBD1 aligns across 12 bases. In germline, CDR1 is MNHEY, CDR2 SVGAGI. After removal of 7 bases from V and 5 bases from J, the junction contained 11 bases not matched to a gene. This CDR3 is 16 amino acids long.

This clonotype has just a few counts. The V gene is TRBV6-2 or TRBV6-3, the J gene TRBJ2-1; D is uncertain. Trimming took 2 bases from V and 3 from J, leaving 8 bases between them. Germline CDR1 is MNHEY and CDR2 is SVGEGT. This CDR3 has 14 residues. The CDR3, as DNA: TGTGCCAGCAGTTACGTGGGGATCTACAATGAGCAGTTCTTC. It yields the protein CASSYVGIYNEQFF.

The chain has TRBV27 and TRBJ2-5; possible D gene TRBD2, 6 bases. V was trimmed by 5 bases and J by 4 bases, leaving 14 bases between them. CDR1 is MNHEY and CDR2 is SMNVEV in the germline V gene (reference sequence). The CDR3 is made up of 14 amino acids. CDR3 sequence (DNA): TGTGCCAGCAGTCCTTGGGAGGACCGAGAGACCCAGTACTTC. Translated, it gives CASSPWEDRETQYF.

Concerning this clonotype itself: One end of the junction is discordant with germline, which a read error may explain. The chain is built from TRBV11-2 and TRBJ1-1; D unclear. CDR3 size: 12 residues. CDR1 and CDR2 (germline): SGHAT, FQNNGV. The CDR3 DNA follows: TGTTCCAGCACCCTCCGTGGCACTGAAGCTTTCTTT. As protein: CSSTLRGTEAFF.

This rearrangement joins TRBV7-8 to TRBJ2-7; 7 bases agree with TRBD1. The V and J ends lost 8 bases and 1 base, in that order; junction bases with no gene match: 5. The CDR3 has 13 residues. The germline V gene encodes CDR1 SGHVS and CDR2 FQNEAQ. The DNA for the CDR3 is TGTGCCAGCTACCGGGACAGATCCTACGAGCAGTACTTC. Protein sequence: CASYRDRSYEQYF.

This chain links TRBV29-1 with TRBJ2-7; possible D gene TRBD1, 6 bases. CDR3 length: 14 residues. V lost 1 base and J lost 3, with 13 bases in between. CDR1 SQVTM and CDR2 ANQGSEA come from the germline V gene. The CDR3 loop is CSVEGTDGNYEQYF. The CDR3 DNA is TGCAGCGTTGAAGGGACAGACGGGAACTACGAGCAGTACTTC.

This clonotype was counted between two and nine times. The chain links TRBV7-8 to TRBJ1-6; TRBD1 matches at 8 bases. V gave up 7 bases and J gave up 4 bases; unmatched junction bases: 6. CDR3 length: 15 amino acids. The germline gives CDR1 SGHVS, CDR2 FQNEAQ. CDR3 loop: CASNDRTGYNSPLHF. CDR3 bases: TGTGCCAGCAACGATAGGACAGGGTATAATTCACCCCTCCACTTT.

The chain is built from TRBV14 and TRBJ2-2; 11 bases match TRBD2. The CDR3 totals 17 residues. The germline V gene has CDR1 SGHDN and CDR2 FVKESK. V was pared by 4 bases and J by 2 bases, with 6 bases of the junction left unmatched. The CDR3 DNA is TGTGCCAGCAGCCGAGGACTAGCGGGCGTTAACACCGGGGAGCTGTTTTTT. Its translation is CASSRGLAGVNTGELFF.

This clonotype has a handful of counts. The V gene is TRBV29-1, the J gene TRBJ1-1, with D unclear. From germline, CDR1 is SQVTM and CDR2 ANQGSEA. This CDR3 is built from 15 residues. V was trimmed by 6 bases and J by 0 bases, leaving 17 bases between them. The CDR3 reads CSVSGAGFMNTEAFF. The DNA for the CDR3 is TGCAGCGTGTCGGGAGCAGGTTTCATGAACACTGAAGCTTTCTTT. The full variable domain, its missing parts supplied by reference TRBV29-1 and TRBJ1-1, is SAVISQKPSRDICQRGTSLTIQCQVDSQVTMMFWYRQQPGQSLTLIATANQGSEATYESGFVIDKFPISRPNLTFSTLTVSNMSPEDSSIYLCSVSGAGFMNTEAFFGQGTRLTVV.

This chain links TRBV7-8 with TRBJ2-1, with 15 bases identical to TRBD2. Losses at the gene ends were 5 bases for V and 11 bases for J; bases not matched to a gene: 16. Per the germline V gene, CDR1 is SGHVS and CDR2 is FQNEAQ. The length of the CDR3 is 18 residues. Here the CDR3 reads CASSQTLNPGLAGGQQFF. The CDR3 region has the DNA TGTGCCAGCAGCCAAACACTTAACCCGGGACTAGCGGGGGGCCAGCAGTTCTTC.

The chain joins TRBV7-2 to TRBJ2-3; D is unclear. The CDR3 has 16 residues. From germline, CDR1 is SGHTA and CDR2 FQGNSA. V was shortened by 5 bases and J by 0 bases, with 15 bases between the two germline ends. The chain's CDR3 is CASSPRPISSTDTQYF. The CDR3 DNA sequence: TGTGCCAGCAGCCCCCGACCGATCTCTAGCACAGATACGCAGTATTTT.

In DNA, the CDR3 is TGCAGTGCTAGAGAGTGGCTTGCGGAGAACACCGGGGAGCTGTTTTTT. The encoded protein is CSAREWLAENTGELFF. This chain connects TRBV20-1 to TRBJ2-2; D remains ambiguous. The V end lost 0 bases, the J end lost 1 base, and 12 bases lay between the germline ends. Per germline, CDR1 DFQATT and CDR2 SNEGSKA (reference sequence). This CDR3 spans 16 amino acids.

This clonotype has only a few counts. The rearrangement uses TRBV5-6 and TRBJ2-7; TRBD1 agrees at 9 bases. The CDR3 totals 16 residues. In germline, CDR1 is SGHDT, CDR2 YYEEEE. The ends lost 3 bases at V and 6 bases at J; junction bases unmatched: 13. CDR3 coding DNA: TGTGCCAGCAGCTGGGCAACAGGGGGCGCATCGGCCGAGCAGTACTTC. Residues: CASSWATGGASAEQYF.

V gene TRBV6-5 combines with J gene TRBJ1-5; possible D gene TRBD1, 5 bases. CDR3 length equals 14 residues. The V gene lost 5 bases and the J gene lost 9 bases, with 17 bases spanning the gap. The germline V gene encodes CDR1 MNHEY and CDR2 SVGAGI. The CDR3 DNA reads TGTGCCAGCAGTCCCGGGACGGACTTTCGGCCCCAGCATTTT. It is translated as CASSPGTDFRPQHF.

The rearrangement joins TRBV6-2 or TRBV6-3 to TRBJ1-1; TRBD1 agrees at 7 bases. The CDR3 runs to 14 residues. V shed 6 bases, J shed 3 bases, and the junction held 7 bases outside the gene matches. Germline CDR1 is MNHEY and CDR2 is SVGEGT. The CDR3 DNA is TGTGCCAGCAGACGACAGGGAGTGTACACTGAAGCTTTCTTT. It yields the protein CASRRQGVYTEAFF.

This clonotype was found many times. The J gene is TRBJ2-7, the V gene TRBV12-5, with D hard to call. Deletions cut 5 bases from V and 3 bases from J, with 5 bases between. CDR3 length: 11 amino acids. Germline CDR1 reads LGHNT; CDR2 reads FRNRAP. The CDR3 protein is CASGDLYEQYF. The CDR3 DNA reads as TGTGCTAGTGGTGACCTCTACGAGCAGTACTTC.

J is TRBJ2-3 and V is TRBV6-1, with D perhaps matching TRBD2 (6 bases). There are 17 residues in the CDR3. Germline V gives CDR1 MNHNS, CDR2 SASEGT. Trimming pared 6 bases from V and 0 bases from J, leaving 19 bases between. CDR3 sequence: CASSRPQGGTSTDTQYF. CDR3 sequence (DNA): TGTGCCAGCAGCAGACCCCAGGGAGGTACTAGCACAGATACGCAGTATTTT.

The chain couples TRBV7-6 to TRBJ2-1; TRBD2 might be the D (6 bases). The CDR3 contains 16 residues. V was shortened by 5 bases and J by 1 base, with 15 bases between the two germline ends. The germline V gene has CDR1 SGHVS and CDR2 FNYEAQ. The CDR3 nucleotides read TGTGCCAGCAGCATGGTAGCGACTAGTTCCTACAATGAGCAGTTCTTC. Amino acids: CASSMVATSSYNEQFF.

The chain uses TRBV28 and TRBJ2-7; D may be TRBD1 (6 bases). This CDR3 is 13 amino acids long. Germline V gene data show CDR1 as MDHEN and CDR2 as SYDVKM. V was pared by 4 bases and J by 6 bases, with 13 bases between. The CDR3 is CASSSGTTSEQYF. Here the CDR3 DNA reads TGTGCCAGCAGTTCCGGGACAACGAGCGAGCAGTACTTC.

This clonotype came up a few times. This chain uses TRBV20-1 with TRBJ2-7; D is perhaps TRBD1 (5 bases). V lost 3 bases to trimming and J lost 0 bases, with 15 bases between them. Per germline, CDR1 DFQATT and CDR2 SNEGSKA (reference sequence). The CDR3 sequence is 15 residues long. CDR3 DNA: TGCAGTGCTAGGGTCACTCACAGGCCCTCCTACGAGCAGTACTTC. Translation gives CSARVTHRPSYEQYF.